This T cell receptor beta chain was documented in a study of blood T cell repertoires in COVID-19. Study information: COVID-19 samples from acute and convalescent phases originated in the United States, Italy and Spain. Sources were T cells, B-cell-depleted T cells, or PBMCs; the material itself was cDNA or gDNA.

Germline V CDR1 and CDR2: LGHNA, YNFKEQ. V lost 0 bases and J lost 5, with 14 bases in between. This CDR3 is built from 15 residues. Assay used: immunoSEQ multiplex PCR; TCRdb lists only in-frame clones, some missing. The data contain 170,000 or so clones, around nine tenths of them singletons. Only one count was recorded for this clone. This chain uses TRBV4-2 with TRBJ2-7, with D perhaps TRBD2 (5 bases). Input material: peripheral blood. The sequence came from a man in his 60s with COVID-19, enrolled during active disease. As DNA, the CDR3 is TGTGCCAGCAGCCAAGAGTTTATAGGGAGCAACGAGCAGTACTTC. The encoded protein is CASSQEFIGSNEQYF.